The clone carrying this TCR beta chain turned up a few times. Its target is unknown. V lost 3 bases and J lost 5, with 13 bases in between. There are 14 residues in the CDR3. The data were obtained in a study of human T cells and chemical hapten exposure. Study-level background: TCR yields per sample varied, mainly owing to small pooled library volume differences. Study-wide points: The study found that DPC sensitization did not change TCRs above 1 in 1000 frequency.

Unique molecular identifiers were affixed to discrete cDNA molecules within the library. Methods used by the authors: Counts of TCRs in each sample centred on a median of 95,638 and extended from roughly 25,000 to 750,000. A single record per CDR3 protein comes from TCRdb applying MiXCR to the RACE reads. The V and J calls follow TCRdb's processing rather than the paper's. The profile shows over 85,000 distinct CDR3 sequences, about 8.6% of them singletons. Time point in this sample: healthy volunteer bleed at 2 weeks. Total RNA extraction was carried out from unfractionated whole blood. Sequencing was performed on whole blood. The V and J genes are TRBV12-3 or TRBV12-4 and TRBJ1-1, with D maybe TRBD1 (5 bases). This TCR came from a female donor in good health. Some clones in this sample may be carry-over from other donors' samples. DNA for the CDR3: TGTGCCAGCAGTTTGGAGGGGATTAGTACTGAAGCTTTCTTT. This sequence encodes CASSLEGISTEAFF.